This T cell receptor beta chain was captured in a study of tumor and adjacent non-tumor tissue in lung cancer. Looking at the study overall: There were around 11 adenocarcinoma, 2 squamous cell carcinoma and 1 small cell lung cancer cases.

CDR1 SGHAT and CDR2 FQNNGV come from the germline V gene. This CDR3 is built from 14 residues. RNA was extracted from bulk tissue without any cell sorting. Chemotherapy-naive patients with new lung cancer underwent thoracic surgery in China, August–late 2014. The study's findings and limits: Normal lung showed higher cumulative top 100 clone frequency than tumor. Tumor TCR diversity, when higher, was linked to shorter survival.

Three rounds of nested PCR, following a modified ARM-PCR protocol, produced the TCRbeta library. TCRdb processed the multiplex PCR reads anew with MiXCR; each CDR3 protein has one entry. The table shows about 120,000 distinct CDR3 sequences, with around three fifths occurring only once. About this clonotype: What it binds is not known. At one end, the junction sequence differs from germline, possibly due to a read error.

Specimen: lung tumor tissue. The sequence was obtained from a man aged 25 to 40 with non-small cell lung cancer. This rearrangement joins TRBV11-2 to TRBJ2-3; TRBD1 is a possible D gene (6 bases). The CDR3 protein is CASSWGGGIDMQYF. CDR3 bases: TGTGCCAGCAGCTGGGGTGGGGGCATAGATATGCAGTATTTT. Filled out from reference TRBV11-2 and TRBJ2-3, the complete variable domain reads EAGVAQSPRYKIIEKRQSVAFWCNPISGHATLYWYQQILGQGPKLLIQFQNNGVVDDSQLPKDRFSAERLKGVDSTLKIQPAKLEDSAVYLCASSWGGGIDMQYFGPGTRLTVL.